The clone carrying this T cell receptor beta chain showed up many times. Its antigen is currently unknown. TCRdb recomputed calls from the 5' RACE reads with MiXCR, one row per CDR3 protein. Among around 290,000 distinct CDR3 sequences listed, around 9.7% were seen once. Healthy Caucasian individuals made up all the donors. This record comes from a study of identical twins. The study's findings and limits: Excess sharing between twins was weaker in beta out-of-frame sequences.

A further study also used this sample, focusing on yellow fever vaccine responses in identical twins. According to that study: Twins' T cell vaccine responses reportedly looked partly convergent, partly personalized.

The origin of this receptor is a woman between 18 and 29 years old in good health. The sample comprised CD8+ T cells sorted from blood.

CDR3 region: CASSPDSGGANYNEQFF. In DNA, the CDR3 is TGTGCCAGCTCACCAGATAGCGGGGGAGCCAATTACAATGAGCAGTTCTTC. This sequence joins TRBV18 and TRBJ2-1, with 9 bases lining up with TRBD2. The CDR3 covers 17 residues. The trim removed 2 bases at V and 4 bases at J, leaving 9 bases unmatched. From germline, CDR1 is KGHSH and CDR2 LQKENI.